This entry is about one T cell receptor (beta chain). Its antigen is as yet unknown. This table comes from immunoSEQ multiplex PCR, and its TCRdb copy is limited to in-frame clones, with some not included. The sample yields some 58,000 clones, around 77% seen once. This entry comes from a study of memory CD4+ T cells and cytomegalovirus serostatus. Single viable CD3+CD4+CD8-CD45RO+ cells were sorted as the memory CD4+ T cells. Study results and limitations: The CMV-associated TCR signature appears largely within the CD4+ memory repertoire. Of under 200 reported CMV TCRbeta sequences, around 63 were found in memory CD4+ repertoires. CMV serostatus prediction reached median AUC roughly 0.95, or 0.91 with US-trained model.

V lost 3 bases, J lost 6 bases, and 17 bases lay in between. Germline-derived CDR1 and CDR2 are LGHNA and YNFKEQ. This CDR3 region has 15 residues. The chain employs TRBV4-2 and TRBJ1-2; D is possibly TRBD1 (5 bases). The sequenced sample consisted of memory CD4+ T cells from blood. This TCR was sampled from an adult in good health and CMV-seronegative. CDR3 loop: CASSQGVGEADGYTF. Written as DNA, the CDR3 is TGTGCCAGCAGCCAGGGTGTGGGGGAAGCAGATGGCTACACCTTC.